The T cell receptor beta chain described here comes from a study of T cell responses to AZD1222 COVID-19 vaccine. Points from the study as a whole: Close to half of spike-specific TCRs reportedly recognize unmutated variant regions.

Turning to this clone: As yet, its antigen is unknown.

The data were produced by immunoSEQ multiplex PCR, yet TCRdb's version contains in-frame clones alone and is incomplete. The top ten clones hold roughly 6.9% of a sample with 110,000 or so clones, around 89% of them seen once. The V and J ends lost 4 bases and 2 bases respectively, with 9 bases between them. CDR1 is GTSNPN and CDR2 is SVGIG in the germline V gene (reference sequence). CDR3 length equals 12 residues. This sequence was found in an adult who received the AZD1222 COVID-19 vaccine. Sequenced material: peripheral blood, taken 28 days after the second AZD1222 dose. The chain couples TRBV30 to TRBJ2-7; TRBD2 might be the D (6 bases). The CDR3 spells CAWTTGAYEQYF. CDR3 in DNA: TGTGCCTGGACGACGGGAGCCTACGAGCAGTACTTC.